These 28 T cell receptor beta chains share one sample of origin, sequenced in a study of naive and memory T cell subsets. Four PCR rounds used nested alpha and beta constant region primers plus the SP2 primer. TCRdb called the 5' RACE reads again in MiXCR, with one record for every CDR3 protein. The table includes about 59,000 distinct CDR3 sequences, 8% to 9% detected once. TCR cDNA received a 3' ligated oligonucleotide that carried a UMI. These receptors all come from a female donor in good health.

The V call is TRBV5-5, the J call TRBJ1-2, with D perhaps TRBD1 (6 bases). CDR3 length: 15 residues. Per germline, CDR1 SGHKS and CDR2 YYEKEE (reference sequence). Trimming shortened V by 1 base and J by 2 bases, and 12 bases separated the two germline ends. The CDR3 spells CASSLTDSSNYGYTF. CDR3 DNA: TGTGCCAGCAGCTTGACGGACAGCTCGAACTATGGCTACACCTTC.

DNA for the CDR3: TGTGCCAGCAGTCTCCCGACAGGGGGTTTGGACGAGCAGTACTTC. This encodes CASSLPTGGLDEQYF. The rearrangement joins TRBV12-3 or TRBV12-4 to TRBJ2-7, with 9 bases identical to TRBD1. The V gene end was trimmed by 5 bases and the J gene end by 5 bases; junction bases not matched to a gene: 10. This CDR3 comprises 15 residues.

This clonotype was observed a few times. V usage is TRBV15 and J usage is TRBJ2-6; 8 bases match TRBD1. CDR1 is LNHNV, CDR2 YYDKDF, per germline (reference sequence). With V trimmed by 0 bases and J by 0 bases, 1 base remained unmatched. This CDR3 has 17 amino acids. CDR3 sequence reads: CATSRETGGSGANVLTF. The DNA of the CDR3 is TGTGCCACCAGCAGAGAAACAGGGGGCTCTGGGGCCAACGTCCTGACTTTC.

The CDR3 DNA follows: TGTGCCAGCAGTTACCCCGCAGCTGGAAACACCATATATTTT. Its protein product is CASSYPAAGNTIYF. The V and J genes are TRBV6-6 and TRBJ1-3, with D unresolved. V was pared by 2 bases and J by 2 bases, with 7 bases between. The germline CDR1 and CDR2 sequences are MNHNY and SVGAGI (reference sequence). This CDR3 spans 14 amino acids.

V usage is TRBV6-4 and J usage is TRBJ2-3; 9 bases line up with TRBD2. With V trimmed by 2 bases and J by 5 bases, 2 bases remained unmatched. CDR3 size: 14 residues. The germline V gene encodes CDR1 MRHNA and CDR2 SNTAGT. The CDR3 loop reads CASSDAGGRDTQYF. The CDR3 DNA reads as TGTGCCAGCAGTGACGCGGGGGGGCGAGATACGCAGTATTTT.

This clonotype has only a few counts. The genes are TRBV7-9 and TRBJ2-5; D unclear. CDR1 is SEHNR, CDR2 FQNEAQ, per germline (reference sequence). The CDR3 spans 17 residues. The germline V and J ends were trimmed by 5 bases and 0 bases, with 19 bases remaining between them. As DNA, the CDR3 is TGTGCCAGCAGCCGACGACCTCCCCAGATGTACCAAGAGACCCAGTACTTC. This encodes CASSRRPPQMYQETQYF.

There are a few counts of this clonotype. The genes are TRBV6-6 and TRBJ2-5; 10 bases fit TRBD2. The length of the CDR3 is 16 residues. Unmatched junction bases numbered 10, after V lost 5 bases and J lost 4 bases. From germline, CDR1 is MNHNY and CDR2 SVGAGI (reference sequence). CDR3 region: CASSKNLAGVGETQYF. The DNA for the CDR3 is TGTGCCAGCAGTAAAAATCTAGCGGGGGTGGGAGAGACCCAGTACTTC.

This clonotype was detected a few times. V usage is TRBV5-4 and J usage is TRBJ1-2; D gene unclear. V was cut by 1 base and J by 7 bases, with 5 bases left in between. The CDR3 has 11 amino acids. Germline V CDR1 and CDR2: SGHNT, YYREEE (reference sequence). The CDR3 coding sequence is TGTGCCAGCAGCTTGCAAGGTGGCTACACCTTC. It translates to CASSLQGGYTF.

The chain combines TRBV6-5 with TRBJ2-3, with unresolved D. From germline, CDR1 is MNHEY and CDR2 SVGAGI. CDR3 length: 12 residues. The V end lost 7 bases, the J end lost 12 bases, and 17 bases lay between the germline ends. The CDR3 DNA is TGTGCCAGCATCTCGCCCGCCCGGTCTCAGTATTTT. Translated: CASISPARSQYF.

The chain joins TRBV13 to TRBJ1-1, with 7 bases lining up with TRBD1. Trimming cost V 5 bases and J 2 bases; bases outside gene matches: 8. CDR1 PRHDT and CDR2 FYEKMQ come from the germline V gene (reference sequence). The CDR3 spans 15 residues. For the CDR3, the DNA is TGTGCCAGCAGCCACAGGGGTTCATCCAACACTGAAGCTTTCTTT. Translated: CASSHRGSSNTEAFF.

The rearrangement joins TRBV12-3 or TRBV12-4 to TRBJ1-2; D is ambiguous. Trimming cost V 3 bases and J 3 bases, with 20 bases left between them. The CDR3 covers 17 residues. The CDR3 DNA sequence: TGTGCCAGCAGTTTTGGGCACCGAACGGGCCGCGACTATGGCTACACCTTC. Protein sequence: CASSFGHRTGRDYGYTF.

In its sample, this clonotype was seen a few times. The chain couples TRBV25-1 to TRBJ1-1; D unclear. This CDR3 is 15 amino acids long. Germline CDR1 reads MGHDK; CDR2 reads SYGVNS. Trimming took off 0 bases at V and 3 bases at J, with 11 bases between the two ends. As DNA, the CDR3 is TGTGCCAGCAGTGAATACCAGGCTAGCGACACTGAAGCTTTCTTT. Translated: CASSEYQASDTEAFF.

This clonotype was observed a handful of times. The chain has TRBV2 and TRBJ1-6, with 7 bases fitting TRBD1. The CDR3 totals 15 residues. Per the germline V gene, CDR1 is SNHLY and CDR2 is FYNNEI. The V gene end was trimmed by 5 bases and the J gene end by 8 bases; junction bases not matched to a gene: 9. The CDR3 here is CASSTRDRSHSPLHF. The CDR3 DNA reads TGTGCCAGCAGTACGCGGGACAGATCACATTCACCCCTCCACTTT.

The table lists this clonotype with a few counts. The chain recombines TRBV12-3 or TRBV12-4 with TRBJ2-1; 9 bases are shared with TRBD1. The J segment lost 8 bases and the V segment lost 6 bases, leaving 8 bases of the junction unmatched. The CDR3 runs 14 residues. The CDR3 spells CASSPGQGGDEQFF. Here the CDR3 DNA reads TGTGCCAGCAGCCCGGGACAGGGCGGGGATGAGCAGTTCTTC.

This clonotype was seen a handful of times. CDR3 loop: CASILEKPNTEAFF. CDR3 DNA sequence: TGTGCCAGCATCTTGGAAAAACCGAACACTGAAGCTTTCTTT. The rearrangement uses TRBV12-3 or TRBV12-4 and TRBJ1-1; D remains ambiguous. CDR3 length: 14 residues. Trimming took 7 bases from V and 1 from J, leaving 13 bases between them.

This clonotype has at least ten counts. This chain connects TRBV2 to TRBJ1-1; tentative D call: TRBD1 (6 bases). CDR3 length: 15 residues. Trimming left V 1 base short and J 1 base short, with 10 bases between. The germline V gene has CDR1 SNHLY and CDR2 FYNNEI. The CDR3, as DNA: TGTGCCAGCAGTGAAGAGAGGGGACAGAACACTGAAGCTTTCTTT. Protein sequence: CASSEERGQNTEAFF.

This clonotype was detected ten times or more. J is TRBJ2-1 and V is TRBV20-1; no reliable D call. This CDR3 comprises 16 residues. V dropped 0 bases and J dropped 0 bases, with 12 bases sitting between them. The germline gives CDR1 DFQATT, CDR2 SNEGSKA (reference sequence). The CDR3 region has the DNA TGCAGTGCTAGAGATATTGCCTCGGGCTCCTACAATGAGCAGTTCTTC. It codes for CSARDIASGSYNEQFF.

This chain joins TRBV28 and TRBJ1-5; no definite D call. This CDR3 has 13 amino acids. V gave up 5 bases and J gave up 4 bases, with 9 bases separating them. Germline CDR1 reads MDHEN; CDR2 reads SYDVKM. This CDR3 is CASSEVTNQPQHF. The DNA for the CDR3 is TGTGCCAGCAGTGAAGTTACGAATCAGCCCCAGCATTTT.

This clonotype was seen many times. The chain recombines TRBV9 with TRBJ1-3; D is uncertain. CDR1 and CDR2 (germline): SGDLS, YYNGEE. The CDR3 is 15 residues long. V was clipped by 0 bases and J by 0 bases, with 7 bases between them. The CDR3 sequence is CASSVAPSSGNTIYF. The CDR3 DNA reads as TGTGCCAGCAGCGTAGCCCCCAGCTCTGGAAACACCATATATTTT.

This clonotype was detected many times. The J gene is TRBJ1-5, the V gene TRBV6-5; TRBD1 might be the D (6 bases). V was trimmed by 8 bases and J by 7 bases, leaving 15 bases between them. CDR3 length equals 13 residues. Germline V gene lookup returns CDR1 MNHEY and CDR2 SVGAGI. The chain's CDR3 is CASGWAGDQPQHF. In DNA form, the CDR3 reads TGTGCCAGCGGGTGGGCAGGGGACCAGCCCCAGCATTTT.

In its sample, this clonotype was seen a few times. The V and J genes are TRBV13 and TRBJ2-3, with 8 bases aligning to TRBD2. The junction had 7 bases not matched to a gene; V was cut back by 8 bases and J by 0 bases. The CDR3 sequence is 15 residues long. The germline V gene has CDR1 PRHDT and CDR2 FYEKMQ (reference sequence). The CDR3 coding sequence is TGTGCCAGCCGCCTAGCGGGTACTAGCACAGATACGCAGTATTTT. Translation: CASRLAGTSTDTQYF.

The chain combines TRBV18 with TRBJ2-3; a weak D match, TRBD1 (6 bases). Trimming removed 2 bases from V and 5 bases from J, with 14 bases in between. This CDR3 has 15 residues. Germline CDR1 KGHSH, CDR2 LQKENI. The CDR3, as DNA: TGTGCCAGCTCACCAGTACAGGGTTTGGAAGATACGCAGTATTTT. It translates to CASSPVQGLEDTQYF.

V usage is TRBV6-5 and J usage is TRBJ1-1; tentative D call: TRBD1 (6 bases). CDR3 length: 15 amino acids. Trimming shortened V by 6 bases and J by 5 bases, and 19 bases separated the two germline ends. Germline CDR1 reads MNHEY; CDR2 reads SVGAGI. The CDR3 loop is CASSKPKTTGTEAFF. As DNA, the CDR3 is TGTGCCAGCAGCAAACCAAAAACCACAGGGACTGAAGCTTTCTTT.

This clonotype was recorded many times. The chain has TRBV18 and TRBJ2-1; D remains ambiguous. The CDR3 is 15 residues long. Germline V gives CDR1 KGHSH, CDR2 LQKENI. V was shortened by 1 base and J by 4 bases, with 11 bases between the two germline ends. The CDR3 reads CASSPQGPPYNEQFF. DNA for the CDR3: TGTGCCAGCTCACCACAGGGTCCGCCATACAATGAGCAGTTCTTC.

The table lists this clonotype with many counts. The chain uses TRBV20-1 and TRBJ2-7, with 12 bases that match TRBD1. The CDR3 loop spans 15 amino acids. With 4 bases clipped from V and 2 bases from J, the junction kept 6 bases outside the gene matches. In germline, CDR1 is DFQATT, CDR2 SNEGSKA (reference sequence). DNA of the CDR3: TGCAGTGCTAAGTCCGGGACAGGGGGCACCTACGAGCAGTACTTC. Protein sequence: CSAKSGTGGTYEQYF.

This clonotype has a handful of counts. The chain links TRBV2 to TRBJ1-4, with 8 bases fitting TRBD1. This CDR3 contains 14 residues. Losses at the gene ends were 7 bases for V and 1 base for J; bases not matched to a gene: 2. From germline, CDR1 is SNHLY and CDR2 FYNNEI. DNA of the CDR3: TGTGCCAGCACCGGACAGGGAACTAATGAAAAACTGTTTTTT. Amino acids: CASTGQGTNEKLFF.

This clonotype was observed a few times. This chain connects TRBV19 to TRBJ2-3, with a possible D match to TRBD2 (7 bases). CDR1 and CDR2 (germline): LNHDA, SQIVND (reference sequence). This CDR3 region has 16 residues. Trimming stripped 1 base from V and 3 bases from J, with 14 bases between. The CDR3 sequence: CASSIGAGAATDTQYF. The CDR3 bases are TGTGCCAGTAGTATAGGGGCGGGGGCGGCAACAGATACGCAGTATTTT.

This clonotype turned up a few times. The chain carries TRBV9 and TRBJ2-5; D call uncertain. Trimming took off 3 bases at V and 4 bases at J, with 10 bases between the two ends. CDR1 and CDR2 (germline): SGDLS, YYNGEE. The CDR3 length is 13 residues. CDR3 amino acids: CASSAPPTETQYF. The DNA for the CDR3 is TGTGCCAGCAGCGCCCCCCCAACAGAGACCCAGTACTTC. The complete variable domain, with remaining parts taken from reference TRBV9 and TRBJ2-5, reads DSGVTQTPKHLITATGQRVTLRCSPRSGDLSVYWYQQSLDQGLQFLIQYYNGEERAKGNILERFSAQQFPDLHSELNLSSLELGDSALYFCASSAPPTETQYFGPGTRLLVL.